Here is one T cell receptor beta chain with its context. Its antigen is still unknown. This entry comes from a study of monozygotic twins with inflammatory bowel disease. The study, taken as a whole, reports: Repertoires of patients may have been made more variable by differing immunosuppressive treatments. For IBD, no single strong associated signal or clonotype was supported.

Per individual sample, eight separate reactions were used to make cDNA. For both chains, the TCRalpha and TCRbeta cDNA went through two nested PCRs of 16 and 9 cycles. For each CDR3 protein, TCRdb gives one entry from its re-call of the 5' RACE reads, without DNA. The table lists some 190,000 distinct CDR3 sequences. Germline V gene lookup returns CDR1 DFQATT and CDR2 SNEGSKA (reference sequence). This CDR3 spans 14 amino acids. V gene TRBV20-1 combines with J gene TRBJ2-1; TCRdb's D call, TRBD1, is unchecked because there is no DNA. The sequenced sample consisted of blood. The TCR was taken from a human donor with ulcerative colitis or Crohn's disease, or a healthy co-twin of an affected twin (not recorded which). This CDR3 reads CSASSGNPYNEQFF.